This T cell receptor beta chain was profiled in a study of blood T cell repertoires in COVID-19. Germline V gives CDR1 KGHDR, CDR2 SFDVKD. The CDR3 is 13 residues long. The ends were cut back, 0 bases at V and 8 bases at J, with 9 bases in the middle. The method was immunoSEQ multiplex PCR; TCRdb's version includes in-frame clones alone and lacks a portion of them. The sample consists of about 330,000 clones, under 95% of them appearing once. This chain connects TRBV24-1 to TRBJ1-2; D is unresolved. The sequencing input was PBMCs or T cells enriched from blood (not recorded which). This TCR was recovered from a woman in her 30s who had recovered from COVID-19. CDR3 sequence (DNA): TGTGCCACCAGTGATTTGCGGAGTCTCGGCTACACCTTC. Amino acids: CATSDLRSLGYTF.